This T cell receptor beta chain was documented in a study of Graves' ophthalmopathy and Graves' hyperthyroidism. About the study: The collection of peripheral blood took place at initial diagnosis, before any treatment.

The germline V gene encodes CDR1 LNHDA and CDR2 SQIVND (reference sequence). V lost 7 bases to trimming and J lost 5 bases; unmatched junction nucleotides: 11. This CDR3 has 15 amino acids. The PBMCs used were ones drawn from less than 12 ml of fresh peripheral blood. Notes on the study in general: Blood was where most expanded thyroid clonotypes above 0.001 frequency also turned up.

Notes on this clonotype: Its cognate antigen is unknown.

Amplification of the TCR beta CDR3 regions used RNA transcripts (as template). RT-PCR was first run with HTBI primers, then multiplex PCR in a second round. In TCRdb, the multiplex PCR reads were re-called with MiXCR into one record per CDR3 protein. Of some 250,000 distinct CDR3 sequences in the sample, about 46% were seen once. This sequence joins TRBV19 and TRBJ1-5; TRBD1 aligns across 7 bases. This receptor was taken from an adult man with Graves' ophthalmopathy. The specimen was peripheral blood. In DNA form, the CDR3 reads TGTGCCAGTACCACCCAGGGGACAGATTATCAGCCCCAGCATTTT. Its protein product is CASTTQGTDYQPQHF.